This TCR beta chain was recovered during a study of identical twins. The length of the CDR3 is 12 residues. The V and J ends lost 3 bases and 6 bases respectively, with 11 bases between them. Germline V lookup: CDR1 DFQATT, CDR2 SNEGSKA (reference sequence). MiXCR, applied by TCRdb to the 5' RACE reads, yields one record per CDR3 protein. The sample has roughly 480,000 distinct CDR3 sequences, approximately 24% seen once. On this clonotype: The antigen remains undetermined.

Regarding the study as a whole: A cross-sectional statistical analysis, not follow-up of the same donors, supported the conclusions.

This sample also belongs to another study, concerning T cells expressing NK-cell markers. Turning to that study: Sequencing covered eight donors, seven HCMV-seropositive and one seronegative. The study left the HCMV specificity of expanded NKG2C+ T cell clones unresolved.

The chain links TRBV20-1 to TRBJ1-2, with D maybe TRBD1 (5 bases). The TCR was taken from a woman aged 18-29 years in good health. Sequences were obtained from CD4+ T cells sorted from blood. The CDR3 spells CSARYRINGYTF. The CDR3 region has the DNA TGCAGTGCTAGGTACAGGATCAATGGCTACACCTTC.